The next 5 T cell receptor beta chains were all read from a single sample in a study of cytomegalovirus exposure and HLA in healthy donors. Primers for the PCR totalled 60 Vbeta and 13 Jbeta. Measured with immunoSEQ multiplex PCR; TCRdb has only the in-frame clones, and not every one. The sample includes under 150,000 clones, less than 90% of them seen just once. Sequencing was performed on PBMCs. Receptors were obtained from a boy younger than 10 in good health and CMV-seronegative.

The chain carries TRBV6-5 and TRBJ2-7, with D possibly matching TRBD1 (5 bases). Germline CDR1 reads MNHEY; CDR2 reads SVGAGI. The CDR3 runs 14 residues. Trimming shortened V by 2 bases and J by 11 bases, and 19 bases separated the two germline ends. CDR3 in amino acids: CASSYRVLDSTEYF. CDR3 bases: TGTGCCAGCAGTTACCGCGTACTCGACAGTACGGAGTACTTC.

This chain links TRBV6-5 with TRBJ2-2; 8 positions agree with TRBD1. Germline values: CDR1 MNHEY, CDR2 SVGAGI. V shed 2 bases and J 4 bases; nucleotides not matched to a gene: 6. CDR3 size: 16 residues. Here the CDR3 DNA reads TGTGCCAGCAGTTACCAGACAGGGGTGGCCACCGGGGAGCTGTTTTTT. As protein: CASSYQTGVATGELFF.

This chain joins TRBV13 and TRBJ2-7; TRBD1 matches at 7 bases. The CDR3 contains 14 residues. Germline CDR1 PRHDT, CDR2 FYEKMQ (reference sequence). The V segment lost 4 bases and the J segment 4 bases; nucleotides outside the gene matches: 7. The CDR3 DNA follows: TGTGCCAGCAGCTCCGGGGACAGAAATTACGAGCAGTACTTC. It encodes CASSSGDRNYEQYF.

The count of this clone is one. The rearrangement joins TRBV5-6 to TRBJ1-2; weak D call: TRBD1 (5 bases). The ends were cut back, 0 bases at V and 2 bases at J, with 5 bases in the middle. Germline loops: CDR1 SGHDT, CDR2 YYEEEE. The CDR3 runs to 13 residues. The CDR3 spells CASSLGQNYGYTF. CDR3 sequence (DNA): TGTGCCAGCAGCTTGGGACAGAACTATGGCTACACCTTC.

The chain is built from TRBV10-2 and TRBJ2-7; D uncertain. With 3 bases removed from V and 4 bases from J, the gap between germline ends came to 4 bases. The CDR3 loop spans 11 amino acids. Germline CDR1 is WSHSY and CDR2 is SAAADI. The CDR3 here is CASSDMYEQYF. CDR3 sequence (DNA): TGCGCCAGCAGTGATATGTACGAGCAGTACTTC.